This paragraph covers one T cell receptor beta chain sequence. Its antigen is unknown. Sequencing was at deep level. Sorted-subset replicate PCR reactions contained 200 ng DNA, corresponding to some 28,000 T cell genomes. Clones were sequenced by immunoSEQ multiplex PCR, and TCRdb holds only the in-frame ones, with some missing. This table holds millions of clones, about 95% found once. This sample was included in a study of shared clonotypes between healthy human individuals. Study as a whole: There were three CD4 naive, three CD4 memory, two CD8 naive and one CD8 memory plates per donor. Study-level points and caveats: Clonotypes that were shared across a handful of donors made up approximately 5% of naive CD4 clonotypes.

The length of the CDR3 is 17 residues. Trimming at V came to 0 bases and at J to 6 bases, leaving 11 bases not matched to a gene. Per the germline V gene, CDR1 is SGHDT and CDR2 is YYEEEE. Naive CD8 populations comprised CD45RO-negative cells positively selected for CCR7, excluding terminally differentiated effector memory CD45RA+ cells. This TCR came from a man aged 18 to 29 in good health. This chain joins TRBV5-6 and TRBJ2-2; 7 bases line up with TRBD2. The sample comprised naive CD8+ T cells sorted from blood. CDR3 bases: TGTGCCAGCAGCTTGGTCTGGGCGGGAGAAGCGGCCGGGGAGCTGTTTTTT. Protein: CASSLVWAGEAAGELFF. The variable domain in full, completed from reference TRBV5-6 and TRBJ2-2, reads DAGVTQSPTHLIKTRGQQVTLRCSPKSGHDTVSWYQQALGQGPQFIFQYYEEEERQRGNFPDRFSGHQFPNYSSELNVNALLLGDSALYLCASSLVWAGEAAGELFFGEGSRLTVL.